This T cell receptor beta chain appears in the sequencing data of a study of regulatory T cells in long-lasting Graves disease. Overall study context: Duration of antithyroid drug therapy among newly diagnosed Graves' patients was under 3 months. The study's findings and limits: TRBV28 was favored in persistent disease, as were TRBJ1-2 and TRBJ2-5.

The authors built TCR beta libraries using iRepertoire HTBI primers and Arm-PCR of CDR3 regions. A single record per CDR3 protein comes from TCRdb applying MiXCR to the multiplex PCR reads. The sample records 500,000 or so distinct CDR3 sequences, about 16% being singletons. This clonotype showed up just once. What it recognizes is unknown. Trimming took 1 base from V and 9 from J; bases not matched to a gene: 5. Germline V gene lookup returns CDR1 LGHNA and CDR2 YNFKEQ. This CDR3 has 15 amino acids. This sample's time point: newly diagnosed GD, antithyroid drugs for less than 3 months. The TCR library was prepared using RNA isolated from PBMCs. American Thyroid Association guidelines served as the basis for diagnosing Graves' disease. The same specimen was also included in a second study, on T cells in Graves' hyperthyroidism and ophthalmopathy. That study reports: TCR CDR3 underwent first-round RT-PCR with the HTBI primer set.

The starting material was peripheral blood mononuclear cells (PBMCs), obtained at new diagnosis, from a patient treated with antithyroid drugs. The origin of this receptor is a woman aged 40-60 years with Graves disease. V usage is TRBV4-2 and J usage is TRBJ1-6; TRBD1 matches 8 bases. In nucleotides, the CDR3 is TGTGCCAGCAGCCAAGGACAGGGGTTGTCTTCACCCCTCCACTTT. As protein: CASSQGQGLSSPLHF.